This T cell receptor beta chain was profiled in a study of blood T cell repertoires in COVID-19. Original methodology: From reference gene primer amplification, estimates of nucleated cell counts were derived. Using immunoSEQ multiplex PCR, the repertoire was profiled, and TCRdb retains in-frame clones only, with some absent. Clone size and V and J calls were adopted from that table, with D and trimming inferred from the DNA. The sample contains approximately 350,000 clones, roughly 87% of which appear only once. Adults between roughly 18 and 89 years of age took part from about 24 US areas. Clinical histories supplied by participants themselves formed the basis of cohort assignment. For recovered donors of Cohort 3, there were two negative PCRs, clearance, or symptom resolution. Trimming left V 7 bases short and J 3 bases short, with 13 bases between. The germline V gene has CDR1 MNHEY and CDR2 SVGEGT. This CDR3 contains 14 residues.

The sequenced sample was PBMCs or T cells enriched from blood (not recorded which). This sequence joins TRBV6-2 or TRBV6-3 and TRBJ1-5, with D perhaps matching TRBD1 (6 bases). The receptor was isolated from a woman under 40 who had recovered from COVID-19. The CDR3 sequence: CASNPNRVNQPQHF. Written as DNA, the CDR3 is TGTGCCAGCAACCCGAACAGGGTCAATCAGCCCCAGCATTTT.